The T cell receptor beta chain described here comes from a study of Ad26.COV2.S vaccination and SARS-CoV-2 variants. General observations from the study: Vaccine recipients posted higher spike-specific TCR breadth than their placebo counterparts. CD8+ and CD4+ T cells specific for spike reportedly responded with substantial breadth after vaccination.

This clone was recorded a few times. Its antigen is as yet unknown. Measured with immunoSEQ multiplex PCR; TCRdb has only the in-frame clones, and not every one. The data hold about 320,000 clones, with about 85% observed a single time. Specified treatment: about 20 received Ad26.COV2.S at low or high dose, single or two shots; roughly 5 received placebo; per-sample allocation not given. Day 63 after the first vaccine or placebo injection was the time point for sampling. This specimen consisted of peripheral blood, obtained in a trial of Ad26.COV2.S vaccine versus placebo. This TCR was sampled from a person aged 18-60 years who received the Ad26.COV2.S COVID-19 vaccine or a placebo.

The CDR3 sequence: CASSLRGINTEAFF. CDR3 nucleotide sequence: TGCGCCAGCAGCTTAAGGGGAATAAACACTGAAGCTTTCTTT. The chain is built from TRBV5-1 and TRBJ1-1; a weak D match, TRBD1 (5 bases). CDR3 length equals 14 residues. The germline gives CDR1 SGHRS, CDR2 YFSETQ. The ends were cut back, 2 bases at V and 2 bases at J, with 10 bases in the middle.